What follows describes a single TCR beta chain. Its antigen is undetermined. Conventional CD4+ T cells were sorted from blood as CD25-low CD127-high cells. This sample was taken from a study of regulatory and conventional T cells in RAG deficiency. General observations from the study: Shorter CDR3s in all patient subsets; >75% Treg-Tconv overlap in Omenn. Compared with controls, unique Treg TCR beta sequences dropped roughly 100-fold in Omenn syndrome and CID/AS. Sorted Omenn CD25-high CD127-low cells may not be bona fide Tregs.

V was pared by 6 bases and J by 8 bases, with 23 bases between. The CDR3 totals 16 residues. Germline CDR1 is LNHDA and CDR2 is SQIVND (reference sequence). Using immunoSEQ multiplex PCR, the repertoire was profiled, and TCRdb retains in-frame clones only, with some absent. Among about 50,000 clones listed, about 87% were seen once. Another study also made use of these data, one on regulatory T cells. As reported in that work: The PCR used 52 TRBV and 13 TRBJ primers. In patients, unique TRB V-J pairs were restricted and V/J usage skewed, especially in Tregs.

The receptor was isolated from a human donor in good health. The chain employs TRBV19 and TRBJ2-1; D possibly matches TRBD1 or TRBD2 (5 bases each). The sample comprised CD4+ effector T cells sorted from blood. CDR3 sequence (DNA): TGTGCCAGTAGAGAGGGGATTGGGGCCCGGGTCCATGAGCAGTTCTTC. This encodes CASREGIGARVHEQFF.